This T cell receptor (beta chain) was profiled in a study of breast tumors, draining lymph nodes, adjacent tissues. Findings of the study overall: Tumor TCR diversity was below lymph nodes but above nontumor tissue.

The junction had 10 bases not matched to a gene; V was cut back by 6 bases and J by 7 bases. From germline, CDR1 is MNHNY and CDR2 SVGAGI (reference sequence). The CDR3 is 15 residues long. Note on this clonotype: No antigen is known for it. This clone may be a read error of a much larger clone one base away.

TCRdb analysed the multiplex PCR reads with MiXCR anew, one entry per CDR3 protein. The data show some 150,000 distinct CDR3 sequences, 30% to 40% seen once. The lymph nodes were axillary draining lymph nodes from breast cancer patients. V gene TRBV6-6 combines with J gene TRBJ2-1, with TRBD1 matching over 9 bases. This clonotype was sampled from a female donor with breast cancer. Some clones in this sample may be carry-over from other donors' samples. Sequencing used axillary lymph node tissue. CDR3 nucleotide sequence: TGTGCCAGCAGGTTTCCCGGGACAGGGAGAAATGAGCAGTTCTTC. Translating gives CASRFPGTGRNEQFF.